This TCR beta chain was found in a study of cytomegalovirus exposure and HLA in healthy donors. Both 60 Vbeta primers and 13 Jbeta primers went into the PCR. The method was immunoSEQ multiplex PCR; TCRdb's version includes in-frame clones alone and lacks a portion of them. The sample includes under 55,000 clones, around 70% seen only once; the top ten take around 9.1%. The CDR3 spans 15 residues. Germline values: CDR1 LNHDA, CDR2 SQIVND (reference sequence). Material: PBMCs. The clonotype comes from a woman in her fifties or sixties in good health and CMV-seronegative. The chain joins TRBV19 to TRBJ2-5, with D unresolved. The J call may be mistaken, given a closer DNA end match to TRBJ2-7. CDR3 nucleotides: TGTGCCAGTAGTCCCCTTGCTGCGGTTCTCTACGAGCAGTACTTC. Translating it yields CASSPLAAVLYEQYF.